Below are 10 T cell receptor beta chains sequenced from a single sample in a study of blood T cell repertoires in COVID-19. Profiled with immunoSEQ multiplex PCR; TCRdb holds only in-frame clones, not every one. The data hold around 200,000 clones, with 80% to 85% observed a single time. The sequencing input was peripheral blood. The receptors were sampled from a human donor in a cohort sampled during active COVID-19.

The chain joins TRBV19 to TRBJ2-7; D is perhaps TRBD1 (6 bases). V was pared by 4 bases and J by 0 bases, with 10 bases between. Germline CDR1 LNHDA, CDR2 SQIVND (reference sequence). The length of the CDR3 is 14 residues. CDR3 DNA: TGTGCCAGTAGTAGCATGGGACACTCCTACGAGCAGTACTTC. This sequence encodes CASSSMGHSYEQYF.

The chain links TRBV5-6 to TRBJ1-1; D is unresolved. This CDR3 comprises 14 residues. Trimming took 4 bases from V and 1 from J, leaving 11 bases between them. Germline values: CDR1 SGHDT, CDR2 YYEEEE. The CDR3 DNA reads TGTGCCAGCAGCCAGAGTGGGAGGAACACTGAAGCTTTCTTT. Translation: CASSQSGRNTEAFF.

This chain links TRBV9 with TRBJ1-6; 8 positions match TRBD1. This CDR3 is 15 amino acids long. CDR1 is SGDLS, CDR2 YYNGEE, per germline. V dropped 0 bases and J dropped 8; count of bases not matched to a gene: 4. CDR3 protein: CASSVGTGWDSPLHF. The DNA for the CDR3 is TGTGCCAGCAGCGTAGGGACAGGGTGGGATTCACCCCTCCACTTT.

V usage is TRBV9 and J usage is TRBJ2-7; 7 bases are shared with TRBD1. Germline assignment: CDR1 SGDLS and CDR2 YYNGEE. The CDR3 is 14 amino acids. V lost 3 bases and J lost 4; bases outside the gene matches: 7. CDR3 residues: CASSATGASYEQYF. The DNA of the CDR3 is TGTGCCAGCAGCGCCACAGGGGCTTCTTACGAGCAGTACTTC.

CDR3 in DNA: TGTGCCAGCTCACGGACGGGGAGGAACACTGAAGCTTTCTTT. Amino acids: CASSRTGRNTEAFF. The V gene is TRBV18, the J gene TRBJ1-1; no definite D call. The CDR3 runs to 14 residues. V lost 4 bases to trimming and J lost 1 base, with 10 bases between them. The germline CDR1 and CDR2 sequences are KGHSH and LQKENI.

The chain employs TRBV12-3 or TRBV12-4 and TRBJ2-7, with D unresolved. The V end was cut by 3 bases, the J end by 2 bases, with 8 bases between. This CDR3 spans 13 amino acids. CDR3 in DNA: TGTGCCAGCAGTTTTAGTTCGACCTACGAGCAGTACTTC. This sequence encodes CASSFSSTYEQYF.

This chain joins TRBV23-1 and TRBJ2-7; D is possibly TRBD1 (6 bases). TRBV23-1 is treated as an ORF (open reading frame) with a function not yet certain. This CDR3 is 13 amino acids long. The V end lost 7 bases, the J end lost 4 bases, and 14 bases lay between the germline ends. This CDR3 is CASNEQGSYEQYF. The CDR3 DNA follows: TGCGCCAGCAACGAACAGGGTAGTTACGAGCAGTACTTC.

This chain joins TRBV4-2 and TRBJ1-2; D gene ambiguous. Trimming stripped 0 bases from V and 5 bases from J, with 16 bases between. Per the germline V gene, CDR1 is LGHNA and CDR2 is YNFKEQ. CDR3 length: 16 residues. Here the CDR3 reads CASSQDWVNGGYGYTF. The CDR3 nucleotides are TGTGCCAGCAGCCAAGACTGGGTCAATGGAGGGTATGGCTACACCTTC.

The V call is TRBV7-2, the J call TRBJ1-1; D may be TRBD1 (6 bases). The germline CDR1 and CDR2 sequences are SGHTA and FQGNSA. CDR3 size: 17 residues. The germline V and J ends were trimmed by 4 bases and 1 base, with 19 bases remaining between them. The CDR3 nucleotides are TGTGCCAGCAGCTCGAGGCGGCGGCAGGGGAAGAACACTGAAGCTTTCTTT. This translates into CASSSRRRQGKNTEAFF.

This clone was counted between two and nine times. The genes are TRBV27 and TRBJ2-7, with TRBD2 identical over 11 bases. V shed 3 bases and J 4 bases; nucleotides not matched to a gene: 5. This CDR3 is 15 amino acids long. Per the germline V gene, CDR1 is MNHEY and CDR2 is SMNVEV (reference sequence). The CDR3 DNA sequence: TGTGCCAGCAGTTTCTATAGCGGGAGGGGTTACGAGCAGTACTTC. The encoded protein is CASSFYSGRGYEQYF.